This T cell receptor beta chain was identified during a study of molecular identifiers for immune sequencing clone quantification. About the research overall: Replicate runs used RNA from roughly 20,000 or 100,000 naive CD8 cells, which was split five ways into aliquots, and four of those aliquots were then sequenced.

This clonotype occurred many times. Previously described methods with listed TCR primers produced the bulk TCR libraries. In TCRdb, the PCR reads were re-called with MiXCR into one record per CDR3 protein. The table records about 640,000 distinct CDR3 sequences, just under 20% of them present only once. Sorting recovered naive CD8 T cells on a CD8+CD4-CCR7+CD45RA+ profile. From germline, CDR1 is DFQATT and CDR2 SNEGSKA (reference sequence). The CDR3 runs 14 residues. V shed 5 bases and J shed 9 bases, with 20 bases lying between them. This TCR came from a human donor in good health. Some libraries in this study had Jurkat cell RNA spiked in. This chain uses TRBV20-1 with TRBJ2-1; D may be TRBD2 (5 bases). Sequenced input: naive CD8+ T cells from blood, with Jurkat cell RNA spiked in. Sample subset: FACS-sorted CD8+CD4-CCR7+CD45RA+ naive T cells. This chain's CDR3 is CSAFPNLAFGEQFF. The CDR3 DNA reads as TGCAGTGCTTTCCCCAACCTAGCTTTTGGTGAGCAGTTCTTC.